These 21 T cell receptor beta chains originate from one sample sequenced in a study of cytomegalovirus exposure and HLA in healthy donors. PCR was performed using 60 Vbeta and 13 Jbeta primers. The data were produced by immunoSEQ multiplex PCR, yet TCRdb's version contains in-frame clones alone and is incomplete. The sample lists more than 85,000 clones, around 84% occurring once. The specimen was PBMCs. The source is a young woman in good health and CMV-seronegative.

This chain uses TRBV4-1 with TRBJ2-5; 14 bases fit TRBD2. V lost 3 bases to trimming and J lost 5 bases; unmatched junction nucleotides: 8. This CDR3 has 17 residues. CDR1 is MGHRA, CDR2 YSYEKL, per germline. Here the CDR3 DNA reads TGCGCCAGCAGCCAGGGAGGACTAGCGGGAGGTCGGGAGACCCAGTACTTC. Its protein product is CASSQGGLAGGRETQYF.

The gene calls are TRBV27 and TRBJ2-4, with D maybe TRBD1 (5 bases). V was shortened by 2 bases and J by 6 bases, with 14 bases between the two germline ends. The CDR3 covers 15 residues. Germline V CDR1 and CDR2: MNHEY, SMNVEV (reference sequence). CDR3 in DNA: TGTGCCAGCAGTTTAAGGGGCCTCAATAGAAACATTCAGTACTTC. Amino acids: CASSLRGLNRNIQYF.

The rearrangement uses TRBV9 and TRBJ2-7; 9 positions agree with TRBD1. Germline assignment: CDR1 SGDLS and CDR2 YYNGEE. CDR3 size: 13 residues. Trimming took 4 bases from V and 5 from J; bases not matched to a gene: 4. CDR3: CASSLGQGNEQYF. CDR3 DNA sequence: TGTGCCAGCAGCCTGGGACAGGGAAACGAGCAGTACTTC.

This clone was seen only a few times. The chain uses TRBV6-6 and TRBJ2-2; maybe TRBD1 (6 bases). The ends were cut back, 7 bases at V and 2 bases at J, with 14 bases in the middle. The CDR3 consists of 15 residues. Germline V gene data show CDR1 as MNHNY and CDR2 as SVGAGI (reference sequence). The CDR3 sequence: CASNGDRINTGELFF. The CDR3 DNA reads TGTGCCAGCAATGGTGACAGGATTAACACCGGGGAGCTGTTTTTT.

The chain joins TRBV7-2 to TRBJ1-5; 8 nucleotides match TRBD1. V was clipped by 4 bases and J by 4 bases; unmatched bases: 3. The CDR3 is 14 residues long. The germline CDR1 and CDR2 sequences are SGHTA and FQGNSA. The CDR3 DNA follows: TGTGCCAGCAGCTCTCGGACAGGGAATCAGCCCCAGCATTTT. Its translation is CASSSRTGNQPQHF.

The rearrangement links TRBV25-1 to TRBJ2-2, with D maybe TRBD2 (5 bases). The V end was cut by 7 bases, the J end by 3 bases, with 12 bases between. The length of the CDR3 is 14 residues. The germline V gene has CDR1 MGHDK and CDR2 SYGVNS. In nucleotides, the CDR3 is TGTGCCAGCAAAGACGAGGGTTACACCGGGGAGCTGTTTTTT. Translating gives CASKDEGYTGELFF.

The table lists this clone with a count of one. V and J are TRBV28 and TRBJ2-1; D is perhaps TRBD2 (5 bases). Germline V gene data show CDR1 as MDHEN and CDR2 as SYDVKM. Trimming removed 4 bases from V and 3 bases from J, with 13 bases in between. CDR3 size: 15 residues. The CDR3 here is CASSSGVGSYNEQFF. The CDR3 DNA sequence: TGTGCCAGCAGTTCCGGGGTGGGTAGCTACAATGAGCAGTTCTTC.

This clone was seen only a few times. This sequence joins TRBV28 and TRBJ2-6; D is perhaps TRBD1 (6 bases). The germline V and J ends were trimmed by 5 bases and 0 bases, with 11 bases remaining between them. The CDR3 runs 16 residues. Germline V gives CDR1 MDHEN, CDR2 SYDVKM. The CDR3 spells CASSTGQFSGANVLTF. The DNA of the CDR3 is TGTGCCAGCAGTACCGGACAGTTCTCTGGGGCCAACGTCCTGACTTTC.

Only a few counts were recorded for this clone. The chain combines TRBV4-3 with TRBJ2-1; possible D gene TRBD2, 5 bases. The germline V gene has CDR1 LGHNA and CDR2 YSLEER. The CDR3 loop spans 17 amino acids. The V and J ends lost 6 bases and 2 bases respectively, with 20 bases between them. In nucleotides, the CDR3 is TGCGCCAGCAGTACCCCTGTTGAGGGAGATACCTACAATGAGCAGTTCTTC. Protein: CASSTPVEGDTYNEQFF.

This sequence joins TRBV4-3 and TRBJ2-1, with D hard to call. This CDR3 comprises 17 residues. Per the germline V gene, CDR1 is LGHNA and CDR2 is YSLEER. The V end lost 0 bases, the J end lost 0 bases, and 12 bases lay between the germline ends. As DNA, the CDR3 is TGCGCCAGCAGCCAAGATCAAGGCGGCTACTCCTACAATGAGCAGTTCTTC. Translated, it gives CASSQDQGGYSYNEQFF.

J is TRBJ1-2 and V is TRBV6-5, with D perhaps matching TRBD1 (6 bases). Trimming cost V 6 bases and J 3 bases, with 11 bases left between them. Germline V gene lookup returns CDR1 MNHEY and CDR2 SVGAGI. This CDR3 spans 13 amino acids. The DNA of the CDR3 is TGTGCCAGCAGGGCGGACAGCTACTATGGCTACACCTTC. Residues: CASRADSYYGYTF.

This chain uses TRBV6-1 with TRBJ2-5; D uncertain. V was cut by 2 bases and J by 0 bases, with 4 bases left in between. CDR1 MNHNS and CDR2 SASEGT come from the germline V gene. This CDR3 region has 13 residues. CDR3 amino acids: CASSETDQETQYF. The CDR3 nucleotides read TGTGCCAGCAGTGAAACGGACCAAGAGACCCAGTACTTC.

The V and J genes are TRBV2 and TRBJ2-7, with 10 positions matching TRBD2. Trimming removed 7 bases from V and 0 bases from J; junction bases left unmatched: 0. The germline CDR1 and CDR2 sequences are SNHLY and FYNNEI. This CDR3 comprises 13 residues. The CDR3 reads CASTSGGSYEQYF. CDR3 nucleotide sequence: TGTGCCAGCACTAGCGGGGGCTCCTACGAGCAGTACTTC.

The chain is built from TRBV4-1 and TRBJ2-5, with 7 bases matching TRBD2. This CDR3 is built from 17 residues. The trim removed 4 bases at V and 1 base at J, leaving 12 bases unmatched. Per germline, CDR1 MGHRA and CDR2 YSYEKL. The CDR3 is CASSPRGVSGSQETQYF. CDR3 in DNA: TGCGCCAGCAGCCCCCGAGGGGTTAGCGGGTCCCAAGAGACCCAGTACTTC.

The J gene is TRBJ1-6, the V gene TRBV11-2; D gene uncertain. V was shortened by 1 base and J by 5 bases, with 9 bases between the two germline ends. Germline V gives CDR1 SGHAT, CDR2 FQNNGV. This CDR3 region has 15 residues. The CDR3 protein is CASSLGSSHNSPLHF. CDR3 nucleotide sequence: TGTGCCAGCAGCTTAGGCAGTTCGCATAATTCACCCCTCCACTTT.

The chain has TRBV7-2 and TRBJ1-2, with 10 nucleotides matching TRBD1. The germline V gene has CDR1 SGHTA and CDR2 FQGNSA. The CDR3 runs to 16 residues. Unmatched junction bases numbered 6, after V lost 3 bases and J lost 2 bases. CDR3 DNA sequence: TGTGCCAGCAGCTTTTCACCGGGACAGGGGAACTATGGCTACACCTTC. Its translation: CASSFSPGQGNYGYTF.

The J gene is TRBJ2-2, the V gene TRBV7-8, with D uncertain. The germline CDR1 and CDR2 sequences are SGHVS and FQNEAQ. This CDR3 contains 18 residues. V lost 0 bases and J 4 bases, leaving 18 bases between the germline ends. The CDR3 is CASSLAAFVAEPTGELFF. CDR3 DNA: TGTGCCAGCAGCTTAGCCGCCTTCGTGGCGGAGCCCACCGGGGAGCTGTTTTTT.

The chain has TRBV7-8 and TRBJ2-5, with D perhaps matching TRBD1 (6 bases). The V gene's germline CDR1 is SGHVS and CDR2 FQNEAQ. CDR3 size: 13 residues. V was shortened by 4 bases and J by 5 bases, with 11 bases between the two germline ends. In nucleotides, the CDR3 is TGTGCCAGCAGCTCACAGGGTTTGGAGACCCAGTACTTC. Its protein is CASSSQGLETQYF.

V and J are TRBV27 and TRBJ1-5; the match to TRBD1 covers 12 bases. The trim removed 5 bases at V and 5 bases at J, leaving 4 bases unmatched. CDR1 MNHEY and CDR2 SMNVEV come from the germline V gene (reference sequence). CDR3 length: 15 residues. CDR3 bases: TGTGCCAGCAGTACCGGGACAGGGGGCGATCAGCCCCAGCATTTT. It encodes CASSTGTGGDQPQHF.

The V and J genes are TRBV9 and TRBJ2-1, with TRBD2 matching 7 bases. V dropped 4 bases and J dropped 4; count of bases not matched to a gene: 11. CDR1 is SGDLS, CDR2 YYNGEE, per germline. The CDR3 runs to 16 residues. The CDR3 DNA reads as TGTGCCAGCAGCCCCTTCCCGGCTAGCGGATACAATGAGCAGTTCTTC. It yields the protein CASSPFPASGYNEQFF.

As regards this clone: The same CDR3 is also encoded by other DNA sequences in this sample. The J gene is TRBJ1-1, the V gene TRBV10-3; 8 bases are shared with TRBD1. This CDR3 contains 14 residues. Trimming removed 3 bases from V and 1 base from J; junction bases left unmatched: 1. The V gene's germline CDR1 is ENHRY and CDR2 SYGVKD. Written as DNA, the CDR3 is TGTGCCATCAGTGAACAGGGGGAGAACACTGAAGCTTTCTTT. Amino acids: CAISEQGENTEAFF.